This entry lists 9 T cell receptor beta chains sequenced from one sample in a study of beta chain features in type 1 diabetes. The investigators reverse transcribed all of the isolated RNA, so they sequenced expressed TCRB transcripts. The assay was immunoSEQ multiplex PCR, and TCRdb's table has in-frame clones only and misses some. The sample carries some 300,000 clones, 8% recorded once. Sequenced sample: central memory CD4+ T cells from blood. These receptors all come from a woman younger than 30 in good health.

This clone was found a few times. The V call is TRBV7-2, the J call TRBJ1-2; 10 bases fit TRBD1. Germline lookup yields CDR1 SGHTA and CDR2 FQGNSA. The CDR3 spans 17 residues. V gave up 1 base and J gave up 10 bases; unmatched junction bases: 15. The CDR3 spells CASSLVGTGVSLLIYTF. The CDR3 DNA follows: TGTGCCAGCAGCTTAGTGGGGACAGGGGTTTCGTTGCTAATCTACACCTTC.

V usage is TRBV5-1 and J usage is TRBJ1-6; D is uncertain. V lost 1 base to trimming and J lost 8 bases, with 13 bases between them. Germline V gene lookup returns CDR1 SGHRS and CDR2 YFSETQ. The CDR3 runs 15 residues. CDR3 DNA: TGCGCCAGCAGCTTGTGGGGAGGGTGGGATTCACCCCTCCACTTT. It yields the protein CASSLWGGWDSPLHF.

The genes are TRBV28 and TRBJ1-6, with TRBD1 matching 8 bases. J lost 9 bases, V lost 6 bases, and 7 bases had no gene match. The CDR3 runs 14 residues. Germline values: CDR1 MDHEN, CDR2 SYDVKM. CDR3 bases: TGTGCCAGCAGCCCACAGGGGGTCGGTTCACCCCTCCACTTT. Its protein product is CASSPQGVGSPLHF. Full variable domain (outside the CDR3, taken from reference TRBV28 and TRBJ1-6): DVKVTQSSRYLVKRTGEKVFLECVQDMDHENMFWYRQDPGLGLRLIYFSYDVKMKEKGDIPEGYSVSREKKERFSLILESASTNQTSMYLCASSPQGVGSPLHFGNGTRLTVT.

V is TRBV4-1 and J is TRBJ2-3; 13 bases align to TRBD2. J was trimmed by 6 bases and V by 4 bases; bases with no gene match: 13. This CDR3 contains 18 residues. Germline values: CDR1 MGHRA, CDR2 YSYEKL. The CDR3 spells CASSPSGLAGNGGDTQYF. The CDR3 DNA reads TGCGCCAGCAGCCCCTCGGGACTAGCGGGAAACGGCGGGGATACGCAGTATTTT.

Only a few counts were recorded for this clone. Other DNA sequences in this sample translate to the same CDR3. This rearrangement joins TRBV2 to TRBJ2-3, with TRBD1 matching over 7 bases. CDR3 size: 15 residues. Germline CDR1 is SNHLY and CDR2 is FYNNEI. Trimming took 4 bases from V and 1 from J; bases not matched to a gene: 5. The CDR3 is CASSARQGGTDTQYF. DNA for the CDR3: TGTGCCAGCAGTGCCCGACAGGGCGGCACAGATACGCAGTATTTT. Looking up the rest from reference TRBV2 and TRBJ2-3 gives the full variable domain: EPEVTQTPSHQVTQMGQEVILRCVPISNHLYFYWYRQILGQKVEFLVSFYNNEISEKSEIFDDQFSVERPDGSNFTLKIRSTKLEDSAMYFCASSARQGGTDTQYFGPGTRLTVL.

This clone turned up a few times. V is TRBV2 and J is TRBJ1-1, with TRBD1 as a possible D gene (5 bases). This CDR3 is built from 13 residues. The germline V and J ends were trimmed by 4 bases and 3 bases, with 9 bases remaining between them. CDR1 and CDR2 (germline): SNHLY, FYNNEI. The CDR3 loop is CASSVRQHTEAFF. The CDR3, as DNA: TGTGCCAGCAGTGTCCGACAGCACACTGAAGCTTTCTTT.

J is TRBJ1-2 and V is TRBV13, with 8 nucleotides matching TRBD1. The CDR3 is 15 residues long. Germline V gene data show CDR1 as PRHDT and CDR2 as FYEKMQ (reference sequence). V trimming: 6 bases; J trimming: 4 bases; junction bases outside the gene matches: 10. CDR3 sequence: CASRASGTGPYGYTF. The CDR3 DNA reads TGTGCCAGCAGGGCATCCGGGACAGGCCCCTATGGCTACACCTTC.

This clone was counted a few times. The chain links TRBV7-3 to TRBJ1-1, with no clear D. Germline loops: CDR1 SGHTA, CDR2 FQGTGA. V was cut by 0 bases and J by 1 base, with 3 bases left in between. This CDR3 spans 13 amino acids. The CDR3 coding sequence is TGTGCCAGCAGCTTAACCCGGAACACTGAAGCTTTCTTT. Residues: CASSLTRNTEAFF.

This clone was counted only a few times. The chain has TRBV6-5 and TRBJ2-7; tentative D call: TRBD1 (6 bases). The CDR3 has 12 residues. Germline lookup yields CDR1 MNHEY and CDR2 SVGAGI. The germline V and J ends were trimmed by 8 bases and 4 bases, with 12 bases remaining between them. In DNA, the CDR3 is TGTGCCAGCGGGGGCAGGGGTTACGAGCAGTACTTC. It specifies CASGGRGYEQYF.